These 8 T cell receptor beta chains were all obtained from the same sample, sequenced in a study of blood T cell repertoires in COVID-19. Sequencing used immunoSEQ multiplex PCR; TCRdb keeps in-frame clones, though not all of them. The profile shows about 55,000 clones, 80% to 95% of them singletons. The specimen was peripheral blood. These receptors were taken from a human donor with active COVID-19. The donor label of this sample is uncertain.

The CDR3 sequence: CASRSGQISGNTIYF. In DNA form, the CDR3 reads TGTGCCAGCAGGTCTGGACAAATCTCTGGAAACACCATATATTTT. This chain joins TRBV2 and TRBJ1-3; a weak D match, TRBD1 (5 bases). Trimming left V 6 bases short and J 0 bases short, with 12 bases between. The CDR3 sequence is 15 residues long. Germline V lookup: CDR1 SNHLY, CDR2 FYNNEI.

The rearrangement links TRBV19 to TRBJ1-2; the match to TRBD1 covers 9 bases. CDR1 and CDR2 (germline): LNHDA, SQIVND (reference sequence). The CDR3 spans 15 residues. V trimming: 2 bases; J trimming: 5 bases; junction bases outside the gene matches: 6. CDR3 DNA: TGTGCCAGTAGTATACTTACGGACAGGGGTTATGGCTACACCTTC. Protein: CASSILTDRGYGYTF.

The chain links TRBV7-9 to TRBJ2-7; 9 bases agree with TRBD2. The junction had 4 bases not matched to a gene; V was cut back by 0 bases and J by 1 base. The germline V gene encodes CDR1 SEHNR and CDR2 FQNEAQ (reference sequence). The CDR3 covers 16 residues. CDR3 bases: TGTGCCAGCAGCTTAGCGACTAGCGGCATTTCCTACGAGCAGTACGTC. The encoded protein is CASSLATSGISYEQYV.

The rearrangement links TRBV7-2 to TRBJ2-1, with TRBD2 matching over 7 bases. With 4 bases clipped from V and 5 bases from J, the junction kept 5 bases outside the gene matches. The CDR3 has 14 amino acids. Germline assignment: CDR1 SGHTA and CDR2 FQGNSA. This CDR3 is CASSWGGTNNEQFF. For the CDR3, the DNA is TGTGCCAGCAGCTGGGGGGGGACTAACAATGAGCAGTTCTTC. Variable domain in full (rest from reference TRBV7-2 and TRBJ2-1): GAGVSQSPSNKVTEKGKDVELRCDPISGHTALYWYRQSLGQGLEFLIYFQGNSAPDKSGLPSDRFSAERTGGSVSTLTIQRTQQEDSAVYLCASSWGGTNNEQFFGPGTRLTVL.

The chain employs TRBV5-4 and TRBJ2-7; TRBD2 matches at 7 bases. The CDR3 runs to 14 residues. Trimming at V came to 4 bases and at J to 0 bases, leaving 4 bases not matched to a gene. Germline V gene lookup returns CDR1 SGHNT and CDR2 YYREEE (reference sequence). DNA of the CDR3: TGTGCCAGCAGCGGGGGGGATAGCTCCTACGAGCAGTACTTC. Its protein is CASSGGDSSYEQYF.

The gene calls are TRBV10-3 and TRBJ1-6, with 9 nucleotides matching TRBD1. Germline assignment: CDR1 ENHRY and CDR2 SYGVKD. V trimming: 10 bases; J trimming: 10 bases; junction bases outside the gene matches: 11. The CDR3 totals 14 residues. CDR3 sequence (DNA): TGTGCCACCTCTATAGGACAGGGGAGGTCACCCCTCCACTTT. Its protein product is CATSIGQGRSPLHF.

V is TRBV4-1 and J is TRBJ1-4; D is perhaps TRBD1 (6 bases). This CDR3 contains 15 residues. Per the germline V gene, CDR1 is MGHRA and CDR2 is YSYEKL. Trimming stripped 8 bases from V and 4 bases from J, with 17 bases between. CDR3 sequence (DNA): TGCGCCAGCCGAGCCCCGGGGGGCCTTAATGAAAAACTGTTTTTT. This codes for CASRAPGGLNEKLFF.

The CDR3 reads CASSRQGAPREQYF. CDR3 bases: TGTGCCAGCAGTCGCCAGGGGGCGCCGAGGGAGCAGTACTTC. The rearrangement uses TRBV27 and TRBJ2-7; 8 positions match TRBD1. With 5 bases clipped from V and 7 bases from J, the junction kept 10 bases outside the gene matches. CDR1 and CDR2 (germline): MNHEY, SMNVEV (reference sequence). CDR3 length: 14 amino acids.